These T cell receptor beta chains were read from a single sample in a study of radiotherapy plus CTLA-4 blockade in lung cancer. Repertoires were generated with immunoSEQ multiplex PCR, while TCRdb's copy carries only in-frame clones and drops some. The data contain about 59,000 clones, less than 85% of them singletons. The material was peripheral blood, obtained from a patient treated with radiotherapy plus ipilimumab. Receptor source: a human donor with non-small cell lung cancer who had a complete response to radiotherapy plus ipilimumab. CDR3s include the opening cysteine and the closing phenylalanine or tryptophan. A D gene is named only where the DNA matches it firmly. Size is stated for part of the rows, as once, few or many counts, or as a class when the clone is expanded.

v_call	d_call	cdr3_length	clone_size	j_call	cdr3_aa	cdr3_nt
TRBV28	TRBD2	16	.	TRBJ2-7	CASSGYSSGRGYEQYF	TGTGCCAGCAGTGGATATTCTAGCGGGAGGGGCTACGAGCAGTACTTC
TRBV10-3	.	13	once	TRBJ2-5	CASSGDNQETQYF	TGTGCCTCCTCCGGGGACAACCAAGAGACCCAGTACTTC
TRBV5-8	.	15	.	TRBJ2-7	CASSMWSLGSNEQYF	TGTGCCAGCAGCATGTGGTCTTTAGGGAGCAACGAGCAGTACTTC
TRBV4-2	TRBD2	18	.	TRBJ2-3	CASSQGPGAGLAGDTQYF	TGTGCCAGCAGCCAAGGACCAGGGGCGGGACTAGCAGGAGATACGCAGTATTTT
TRBV7-2	.	12	few	TRBJ1-1	CASSVPGYEAFF	TGTGCCAGCAGTGTCCCAGGGTATGAAGCTTTCTTT
TRBV10-3	.	14	few	TRBJ1-2	CAISEVQGRDGYTF	TGTGCCATCAGCGAAGTGCAGGGAAGGGATGGCTACACCTTC
TRBV28	TRBD1	13	few	TRBJ2-7	CASNPQGAYEQYF	TGTGCCAGCAACCCCCAGGGGGCCTACGAGCAGTACTTC
TRBV18	.	16	.	TRBJ1-5	CASSPGGVVGNQPQHF	TGTGCCAGCTCACCGGGAGGGGTCGTTGGCAATCAGCCCCAGCATTTT
TRBV6-4	.	15	few	TRBJ1-6	CASSDSGTGNSPLHF	TGTGCCAGCAGTGACTCGGGGACTGGAAATTCACCCCTCCACTTT
TRBV7-2	TRBD1	14	.	TRBJ1-2	CASSRRGDSVGYTF	TGTGCCAGCAGCCGGAGGGGGGACAGTGTAGGCTACACCTTC
TRBV7-2	.	14	.	TRBJ1-1	CASSVQGKNTEAFF	TGTGCCAGCAGCGTACAGGGCAAGAACACTGAAGCTTTCTTT
TRBV7-9	.	12	few	TRBJ1-2	CASSLTENGYTF	TGTGCCAGCAGCCTGACAGAGAATGGCTACACCTTC
TRBV5-6	.	13	.	TRBJ2-7	CASSLAGPYEQYF	TGTGCCAGCAGCTTGGCAGGCCCCTACGAGCAGTACTTC
TRBV7-9	TRBD2	15	.	TRBJ2-7	CASSQQRDSSYEQYF	TGTGCCAGCAGTCAACAGCGGGACTCTTCCTACGAGCAGTACTTC
TRBV15	.	13	.	TRBJ2-1	CATSNGPGDEQFF	TGTGCCACCAGCAACGGTCCGGGGGATGAGCAGTTCTTC
TRBV5-1	.	16	.	TRBJ2-1	CASSPLFAGRYNEQFF	TGCGCCAGCAGCCCTCTTTTTGCGGGACGATACAATGAGCAGTTCTTC
TRBV18	TRBD2	16	.	TRBJ2-7	CASSPPLAESSYEQYF	TGTGCCAGCTCACCACCACTAGCGGAGAGCTCCTACGAGCAGTACTTC
TRBV5-6	TRBD2	16	once	TRBJ2-4	CASSLGGGLAKNIQYF	TGTGCCAGCAGCTTGGGGGGGGGACTAGCCAAAAACATTCAGTACTTC
TRBV19	.	14	.	TRBJ2-1	CASNIQDSIGEQFF	TGTGCCAGTAACATACAGGATTCAATAGGAGAGCAGTTCTTC
TRBV5-1	TRBD1	14	.	TRBJ2-7	CASSLPDRGNEQYF	TGCGCCAGCAGCCTGCCGGACAGGGGGAACGAGCAGTACTTC
TRBV4-1	.	13	.	TRBJ2-3	CASSLSSSDTQYF	TGCGCCAGCAGCTTATCCTCGTCGGATACGCAGTATTTT
TRBV6-6	.	13	few	TRBJ2-7	CASSDSLSYEQYF	TGTGCCAGCAGCGACAGCCTCTCCTACGAGCAGTACTTC
TRBV30	.	15	.	TRBJ2-6	CAWTGVHSGANVLTF	TGTGCCTGGACAGGGGTCCACTCTGGGGCCAACGTCCTGACTTTC
TRBV19	.	12	.	TRBJ1-4	CASSPGVEKLFF	TGTGCCAGTAGTCCCGGGGTTGAAAAACTGTTTTTT
TRBV30	.	14	.	TRBJ2-7	CAWSVHTGSYEQYF	TGTGCCTGGAGTGTACATACAGGGTCCTACGAGCAGTACTTC
TRBV28	TRBD2	15	.	TRBJ2-7	CASSLGSSGSKEQYF	TGTGCCAGCAGTTTGGGGTCTAGCGGGAGTAAAGAGCAGTACTTC
TRBV7-9	TRBD2	17	.	TRBJ2-1	CASSPRGKAGPYNEQFF	TGTGCCAGCAGCCCCAGAGGGAAAGCGGGACCCTACAATGAGCAGTTCTTC
TRBV10-1	.	14	.	TRBJ1-2	CASSGRGKSYGYTF	TGCGCCAGCAGTGGGAGGGGTAAGAGCTACGGCTACACCTTC
TRBV5-1	.	18	.	TRBJ2-7	CASSLGQASYFTSYEQYF	TGCGCCAGCAGCTTGGGCCAGGCGAGCTACTTTACCTCCTACGAGCAGTACTTC
TRBV29-1	TRBD2	15	.	TRBJ2-1	CSVAELAGVHNEQFF	TGCAGCGTGGCTGAACTAGCGGGAGTTCACAATGAGCAGTTCTTC
TRBV4-3	TRBD1	14	.	TRBJ1-1	CASSQSGGHTEAFF	TGCGCCAGCAGCCAATCAGGGGGACACACTGAAGCTTTCTTT
TRBV14	.	15	few	TRBJ2-7	CASSQEIGIRDEQYF	TGTGCCAGCAGCCAAGAAATTGGTATTCGGGACGAGCAGTACTTC
TRBV5-3	.	14	.	TRBJ2-5	CARSTGMFQETQYF	TGTGCCAGAAGCACCGGTATGTTCCAAGAGACCCAGTACTTC